These 6 T cell receptor beta chains were sequenced from one sample in a study of T cell repertoires in cytomegalovirus infection. These TCRs are of unknown antigen specificity. TCRdb re-called the reads with MiXCR, one entry per CDR3 protein. This sample has a few hundred thousand distinct CDR3 sequences, with roughly a fifth found just once. The source material was cultured PBMCs, sampled from culture after CMV antigen stimulation. Receptor source: a human donor in good health (CMV status not recorded). Some clones in this sample may be carry-over from other donors' samples.

This clonotype was seen a handful of times. The J gene is TRBJ2-1, the V gene TRBV28; D gene uncertain. Trimming left V 2 bases short and J 0 bases short, with 8 bases between. This CDR3 spans 15 amino acids. Germline assignment: CDR1 MDHEN and CDR2 SYDVKM. The CDR3 here is CASSLGRRSYNEQFF. The CDR3 DNA reads as TGTGCCAGCAGTTTAGGGCGGCGCTCCTACAATGAGCAGTTCTTC.

This clonotype was detected a few times. The rearrangement links TRBV27 to TRBJ1-1, with D tentatively TRBD1 (5 bases). The CDR3 is made up of 14 amino acids. Germline assignment: CDR1 MNHEY and CDR2 SMNVEV (reference sequence). Trimming left V 2 bases short and J 1 base short, with 8 bases between. CDR3 sequence reads: CASSLRTPNTEAFF. The DNA of the CDR3 is TGTGCCAGCAGTTTACGGACACCGAACACTGAAGCTTTCTTT.

This clonotype came up a few times. The chain recombines TRBV18 with TRBJ2-2; 14 bases agree with TRBD2. The trim removed 3 bases at V and 5 bases at J, leaving 5 bases unmatched. Germline V CDR1 and CDR2: KGHSH, LQKENI. This CDR3 is 17 amino acids long. The CDR3 sequence is CASSPVGLAGGTGELFF. The CDR3 DNA reads as TGTGCCAGCTCACCGGTCGGACTAGCGGGAGGTACCGGGGAGCTGTTTTTT.

This chain uses TRBV29-1 with TRBJ2-1; 8 bases align to TRBD2. CDR3 length: 15 amino acids. Germline CDR1 is SQVTM and CDR2 is ANQGSEA. The ends lost 7 bases at V and 7 bases at J; junction bases unmatched: 15. CDR3 residues: CSGGSGSYQRNEQFF. The CDR3 nucleotides are TGCAGCGGGGGCAGCGGGAGCTACCAACGTAATGAGCAGTTCTTC.

This clonotype was detected a few times. The CDR3 DNA sequence: TGTGCCACCAGTGATATTCTCGGGGAGAGCTCCTACAATGAGCAGTTCTTC. It is translated as CATSDILGESSYNEQFF. This rearrangement joins TRBV24-1 to TRBJ2-1, with a weak D call TRBD2 (5 bases). Germline loops: CDR1 KGHDR, CDR2 SFDVKD. Trimming cost V 3 bases and J 0 bases, with 14 bases left between them. This CDR3 has 17 residues.

This clonotype appeared a few times. V gene TRBV7-2 combines with J gene TRBJ2-6; 9 bases are a match to TRBD2. CDR3 length: 21 residues. Germline CDR1 is SGHTA and CDR2 is FQGNSA. V dropped 3 bases and J dropped 0; count of bases not matched to a gene: 15. The CDR3 region is CASSFPGLARRAGSGANVLTF. CDR3 in DNA: TGTGCCAGCAGCTTTCCGGGACTAGCACGCCGCGCGGGCTCTGGGGCCAACGTCCTGACTTTC.